These 29 T cell receptor beta chains were all obtained from the same sample, sequenced in a study of T cells expressing NK-cell markers. Each CDR3 protein gets one entry in TCRdb, which reprocessed the 5' RACE reads and gives no DNA. The sample has about 170,000 distinct CDR3 sequences, and its top ten clones hold around 20%. Specimen: blood T cells: a sorted CD56 or NKG2C T cell subset, CD4+ or CD8+ T cells, or bulk PBMC T cells (not recorded which). Every receptor here comes from a man aged 18-70 years in good health.

The chain carries TRBV24-1 and TRBJ2-1. The germline CDR1 and CDR2 sequences are KGHDR and SFDVKD. The CDR3 consists of 13 residues. The CDR3 is CATSDSSASEQFF.

The rearrangement uses TRBV7-9 and TRBJ2-2. The CDR3 has 17 amino acids. Germline V gene data show CDR1 as SEHNR and CDR2 as FQNEAQ (reference sequence). CDR3 amino acids: CASSLDIGSPNTGELFF. The full variable domain, with the rest looked up from reference TRBV7-9 and TRBJ2-2, is DTGVSQNPRHKITKRGQNVTFRCDPISEHNRLYWYRQTLGQGPEFLTYFQNEAQLEKSRLLSDRFSAERPKGSFSTLEIQRTEQGDSAMYLCASSLDIGSPNTGELFFGEGSRLTVL.

The genes are TRBV7-2 and TRBJ2-3; the TCRdb D gene call, TRBD2, has no DNA to confirm it. Germline CDR1 is SGHTA and CDR2 is FQGNSA. The CDR3 totals 15 residues. Here the CDR3 reads CASSPSGGVMDTQYF. The whole variable domain, filled in from reference TRBV7-2 and TRBJ2-3, reads GAGVSQSPSNKVTEKGKDVELRCDPISGHTALYWYRQSLGQGLEFLIYFQGNSAPDKSGLPSDRFSAERTGGSVSTLTIQRTQQEDSAVYLCASSPSGGVMDTQYFGPGTRLTVL.

The rearrangement links TRBV6-5 to TRBJ2-7; TCRdb designates TRBD1, a call that cannot be tested without DNA. The CDR3 is 16 amino acids. Germline loops: CDR1 MNHEY, CDR2 SVGAGI. The CDR3 sequence is CASSPWGTGGGNEQYF.

The rearrangement links TRBV2 to TRBJ1-4. This CDR3 is 15 amino acids long. Germline V gene sequence: CDR1 SNHLY, CDR2 FYNNEI. The CDR3 region is CASSESMQANEKLFF.

The V call is TRBV6-2 or TRBV6-3, the J call TRBJ1-4. CDR1 and CDR2 from the germline V gene are MNHEY and SVGEGT. The CDR3 is made up of 15 amino acids. This chain's CDR3 is CASSYSDATNEKLFF.

The chain has TRBV25-1 and TRBJ1-3; the TCRdb D gene call, TRBD1, has no DNA to confirm it. This CDR3 region has 22 residues. Germline V gives CDR1 MGHDK, CDR2 SYGVNS. The CDR3 protein is CASSEYRARTVEGEYSGNTIYF. The complete variable domain, with remaining parts taken from reference TRBV25-1 and TRBJ1-3, reads EADIYQTPRYLVIGTGKKITLECSQTMGHDKMYWYQQDPGMELHLIHYSYGVNSTEKGDLSSESTVSRIRTEHFPLTLESARPSHTSQYLCASSEYRARTVEGEYSGNTIYFGEGSWLTVV.

V gene TRBV12-3 or TRBV12-4 combines with J gene TRBJ2-3; the TRBD2 assignment by TCRdb is unverifiable without DNA. The CDR3 extends over 16 amino acids. The CDR3 region is CASSDLERFSTDTQYF.

This chain joins TRBV2 and TRBJ1-2; TCRdb gives TRBD1 as the D gene, but with no DNA this cannot be confirmed. CDR1 is SNHLY and CDR2 is FYNNEI in the germline V gene. The CDR3 contains 11 residues. The CDR3 spells CASNTGRSYTF. Supplemented by reference TRBV2 and TRBJ1-2, the full variable domain reads EPEVTQTPSHQVTQMGQEVILRCVPISNHLYFYWYRQILGQKVEFLVSFYNNEISEKSEIFDDQFSVERPDGSNFTLKIRSTKLEDSAMYFCASNTGRSYTFGSGTRLTVV.

The V gene is TRBV6-5, the J gene TRBJ2-5. The CDR3 is made up of 16 amino acids. Per the germline V gene, CDR1 is MNHEY and CDR2 is SVGAGI. The CDR3 protein is CASSLSGGYTQETQYF.

J is TRBJ1-5 and V is TRBV7-8. The CDR3 sequence is 17 residues long. Germline CDR1 reads SGHVS; CDR2 reads FQNEAQ. The chain's CDR3 is CASSPIQTGLGNQPQHF.

The chain couples TRBV14 to TRBJ2-7; TCRdb gives TRBD1 as the D gene, but with no DNA this cannot be confirmed. Germline V gives CDR1 SGHDN, CDR2 FVKESK. This CDR3 is built from 16 residues. The CDR3 spells CASSQRGRVLAYEQYF.

The chain joins TRBV7-3 to TRBJ1-2; checking the TCRdb D call of TRBD1 is not possible without DNA. Germline V gene data show CDR1 as SGHTA and CDR2 as FQGTGA. The CDR3 loop spans 11 amino acids. This CDR3 reads CASSSRPSYTF.

The V and J genes are TRBV7-7 and TRBJ2-5; lacking DNA, the TRBD2 call made by TCRdb goes unchecked. This CDR3 is 15 amino acids long. CDR1 and CDR2 from the germline V gene are SSHAT and FNYEAQ (reference sequence). The CDR3 sequence is CASSQTSGAAETQYF.

V is TRBV6-1 and J is TRBJ2-1; TCRdb returns TRBD2, unconfirmable since there is no DNA. Per germline, CDR1 MNHNS and CDR2 SASEGT. This CDR3 is built from 12 residues. This CDR3 reads CASVTSVDEQFF.

The chain carries TRBV20-1 and TRBJ2-7. The CDR3 consists of 11 residues. Germline lookup yields CDR1 DFQATT and CDR2 SNEGSKA (reference sequence). CDR3 region: CSARWRGEQYF.

The genes are TRBV3-1 and TRBJ2-5. Germline loops: CDR1 LGHDT, CDR2 YNNKEL (reference sequence). The CDR3 covers 13 residues. The CDR3 here is CASSHLSQETQYF.

This chain uses TRBV14 with TRBJ1-6. Germline lookup yields CDR1 SGHDN and CDR2 FVKESK. This CDR3 comprises 15 residues. CDR3 residues: CASSQEGLTPTSLHF.

The chain carries TRBV2 and TRBJ2-2; as DNA is missing, the TRBD1 call by TCRdb cannot be tested. The germline V gene has CDR1 SNHLY and CDR2 FYNNEI. The CDR3 length is 16 residues. CDR3 sequence: CATDRQAGMNTGELFF.

The chain carries TRBV20-1 and TRBJ2-5; TCRdb picks TRBD2, but there is no DNA to check that call. The CDR3 has 14 residues. Germline V gene sequence: CDR1 DFQATT, CDR2 SNEGSKA (reference sequence). CDR3 in amino acids: CSAILAGFQETQYF.

The chain uses TRBV28 and TRBJ2-5; TCRdb's D gene call, TRBD2, goes unchecked for lack of DNA. CDR1 and CDR2 from the germline V gene are MDHEN and SYDVKM. This CDR3 is built from 14 residues. CDR3 protein: CASSMTGARETQYF.

V gene TRBV11-2 combines with J gene TRBJ2-1. There are 14 residues in the CDR3. In germline, CDR1 is SGHAT, CDR2 FQNNGV. The CDR3 protein is CASSLEVAYNEQFF.

The V gene is TRBV12-5, the J gene TRBJ2-7; TCRdb outputs TRBD2, but without DNA this stays unchecked. The CDR3 is 14 amino acids. Germline CDR1 reads LGHNT; CDR2 reads FRNRAP. CDR3 protein: CASGSGTGSYEQYF.

V usage is TRBV7-8 and J usage is TRBJ1-2; without DNA, the TCRdb call of TRBD1 cannot be checked. The germline V gene encodes CDR1 SGHVS and CDR2 FQNEAQ. CDR3 size: 13 residues. The chain's CDR3 is CASSFQPGTAYTF.

V gene TRBV7-6 combines with J gene TRBJ2-1. The CDR3 totals 15 residues. Germline V gives CDR1 SGHVS, CDR2 FNYEAQ. The CDR3 is CASSTRRSSYNEQFF.

The V call is TRBV5-4, the J call TRBJ2-2; TCRdb picks TRBD2, but there is no DNA to check that call. The CDR3 loop spans 16 amino acids. The V gene's germline CDR1 is SGHNT and CDR2 YYREEE (reference sequence). This chain's CDR3 is CASSAERGDYTGELFF.

The chain links TRBV10-3 to TRBJ1-1. Germline V gene data show CDR1 as ENHRY and CDR2 as SYGVKD. CDR3 length: 15 amino acids. CDR3 region: CAISVYKVSNTEAFF.

The chain employs TRBV3-1 and TRBJ2-3; TCRdb selects TRBD1, and the lack of DNA leaves this call unchecked. Germline CDR1 reads LGHDT; CDR2 reads YNNKEL (reference sequence). This CDR3 has 17 amino acids. The CDR3: CASSQATGFLGTDTQYF.

The chain uses TRBV7-9 and TRBJ1-3. Germline CDR1 and CDR2: SEHNR and FQNEAQ (reference sequence). The CDR3 runs 14 residues. The CDR3 here is CASSSVGPGNTIYF.